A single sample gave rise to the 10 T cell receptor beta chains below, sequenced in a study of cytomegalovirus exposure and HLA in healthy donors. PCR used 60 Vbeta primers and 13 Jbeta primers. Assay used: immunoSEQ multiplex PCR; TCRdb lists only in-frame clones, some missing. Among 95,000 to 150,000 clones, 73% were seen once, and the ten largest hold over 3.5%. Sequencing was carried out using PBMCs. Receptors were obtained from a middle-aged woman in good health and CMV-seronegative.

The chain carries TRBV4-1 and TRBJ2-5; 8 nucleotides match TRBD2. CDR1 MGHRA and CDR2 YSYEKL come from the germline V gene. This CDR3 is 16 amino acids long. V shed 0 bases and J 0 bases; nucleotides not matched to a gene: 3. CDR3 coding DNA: TGCGCCAGCAGCCAAGATGGAGCGGGGGACCAAGAGACCCAGTACTTC. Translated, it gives CASSQDGAGDQETQYF.

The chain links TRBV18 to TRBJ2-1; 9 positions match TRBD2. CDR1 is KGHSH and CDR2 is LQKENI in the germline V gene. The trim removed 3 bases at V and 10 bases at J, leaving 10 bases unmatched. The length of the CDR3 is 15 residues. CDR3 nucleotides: TGTGCCAGCTCACCTTTGGCGGGAGGGCACATAGAGCAGTTCTTC. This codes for CASSPLAGGHIEQFF.

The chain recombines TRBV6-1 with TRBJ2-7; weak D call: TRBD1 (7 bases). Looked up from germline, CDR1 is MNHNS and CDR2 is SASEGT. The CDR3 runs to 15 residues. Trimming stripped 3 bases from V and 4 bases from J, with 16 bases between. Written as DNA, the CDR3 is TGTGCCAGCAGTGATGGGGGGACAGTTTTGTACGAGCAGTACTTC. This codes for CASSDGGTVLYEQYF.

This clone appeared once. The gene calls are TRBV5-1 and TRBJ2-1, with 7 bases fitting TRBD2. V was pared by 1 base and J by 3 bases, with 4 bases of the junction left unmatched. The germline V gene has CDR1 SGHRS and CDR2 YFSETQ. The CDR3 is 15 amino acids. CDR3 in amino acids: CASSLTGGYYNEQFF. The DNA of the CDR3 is TGCGCCAGCAGCTTGACCGGGGGGTACTACAATGAGCAGTTCTTC.

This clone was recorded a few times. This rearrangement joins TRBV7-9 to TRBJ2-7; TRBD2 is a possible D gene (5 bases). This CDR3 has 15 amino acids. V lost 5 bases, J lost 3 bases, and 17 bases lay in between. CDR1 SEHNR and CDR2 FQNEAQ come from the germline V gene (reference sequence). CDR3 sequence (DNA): TGTGCCAGCAGCGGTTTCCATCGAGGGCTCTACGAGCAGTACTTC. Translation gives CASSGFHRGLYEQYF.

CDR3 sequence: CASSLETSGGSTDTQYF. The CDR3 DNA follows: TGCGCCAGCAGCCTCGAAACTAGCGGGGGCTCCACAGATACGCAGTATTTT. The chain couples TRBV4-1 to TRBJ2-3, with 11 positions matching TRBD2. With V trimmed by 4 bases and J by 2 bases, 8 bases remained unmatched. From germline, CDR1 is MGHRA and CDR2 YSYEKL. This CDR3 has 17 residues.

CDR3 amino acids: CASSGGKGGYTF. The CDR3 DNA reads as TGTGCCAGCAGCGGGGGCAAGGGAGGCTACACCTTC. The chain is built from TRBV9 and TRBJ1-2, with D maybe TRBD1 (5 bases). This CDR3 comprises 12 residues. The V end was cut by 3 bases, the J end by 8 bases, with 11 bases between. Per germline, CDR1 SGDLS and CDR2 YYNGEE. The full variable domain, in which reference TRBV9 and TRBJ1-2 provide the parts outside the CDR3, is DSGVTQTPKHLITATGQRVTLRCSPRSGDLSVYWYQQSLDQGLQFLIQYYNGEERAKGNILERFSAQQFPDLHSELNLSSLELGDSALYFCASSGGKGGYTFGSGTRLTVV.

CDR3 bases: TGTGCCAGCAGCCGCCGTCGGGGTTCTGGAAACACCATATATTTT. Amino acid sequence: CASSRRRGSGNTIYF. The rearrangement links TRBV6-5 to TRBJ1-3; D unclear. Germline CDR1 is MNHEY and CDR2 is SVGAGI. The CDR3 loop spans 15 amino acids. Trimming stripped 6 bases from V and 1 base from J, with 13 bases between.

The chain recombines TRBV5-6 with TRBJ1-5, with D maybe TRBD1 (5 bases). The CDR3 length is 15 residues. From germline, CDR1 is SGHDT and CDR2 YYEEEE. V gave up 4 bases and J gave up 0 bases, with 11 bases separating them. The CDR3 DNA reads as TGTGCCAGCAGCAGACAGCCAGGTAGCAATCAGCCCCAGCATTTT. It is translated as CASSRQPGSNQPQHF.

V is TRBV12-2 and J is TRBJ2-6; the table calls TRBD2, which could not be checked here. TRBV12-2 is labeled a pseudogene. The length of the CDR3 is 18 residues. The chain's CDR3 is CASRPIGGEDSGANVLTF. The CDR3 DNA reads TGTGCAAGTCGTCCCATCGGCGGGGAGGACTCTGGGGCCAACGTCCTGACTTTC.